The 17 T cell receptor beta chains reported below all come from one sample, sequenced in a study of CD8+ T cells in alopecia areata. After isolation, RNA underwent reverse transcription to generate cDNA as the sequencing template. Some clones are missing from TCRdb's copy, which holds only in-frame ones; the method was immunoSEQ multiplex PCR. Among about 200,000 clones, about three fifths were seen once, and the ten largest hold around 0.44%. Material: CD4+ T cells sorted from blood, obtained at week 0. These receptor sequences come from a human donor with alopecia areata.

The rearrangement joins TRBV5-4 to TRBJ2-5, with 12 bases lining up with TRBD2. From germline, CDR1 is SGHNT and CDR2 YYREEE (reference sequence). The CDR3 consists of 15 residues. J was trimmed by 5 bases and V by 6 bases; bases with no gene match: 8. CDR3 bases: TGTGCCAGCACCGCTAGCGGGGGGGCGCGGGAGACCCAGTACTTC. Translation gives CASTASGGARETQYF.

This sequence joins TRBV18 and TRBJ1-2; TRBD1 might be the D (6 bases). This CDR3 spans 13 amino acids. CDR1 is KGHSH and CDR2 is LQKENI in the germline V gene. The ends were cut back, 4 bases at V and 3 bases at J, with 9 bases in the middle. This CDR3 reads CASSQQGHYGYTF. Written as DNA, the CDR3 is TGTGCCAGCTCACAGCAGGGGCACTATGGCTACACCTTC.

The gene calls are TRBV30 and TRBJ1-1, with D maybe TRBD1 (6 bases). The CDR3 totals 15 residues. Trimming pared 2 bases from V and 4 bases from J, leaving 17 bases between. Looked up from germline, CDR1 is GTSNPN and CDR2 is SVGIG (reference sequence). CDR3 in amino acids: CAWSPGQPGATEAFF. The CDR3 nucleotides are TGTGCCTGGAGTCCGGGACAACCGGGAGCCACTGAAGCTTTCTTT.

This chain links TRBV6-5 with TRBJ1-1; D uncertain. Germline V gene lookup returns CDR1 MNHEY and CDR2 SVGAGI. Trimming left V 0 bases short and J 0 bases short, with 8 bases between. The CDR3 has 15 residues. CDR3: CASSYSEAMNTEAFF. In DNA, the CDR3 is TGTGCCAGCAGTTACTCGGAGGCAATGAACACTGAAGCTTTCTTT.

This clone has a handful of counts. The J gene is TRBJ1-1, the V gene TRBV6-1; D may be TRBD1 (5 bases). This CDR3 contains 15 residues. CDR1 and CDR2 (germline): MNHNS, SASEGT. Trimming took off 6 bases at V and 1 base at J, with 15 bases between the two ends. Written as DNA, the CDR3 is TGTGCCAGCAGCGACGGCAGGGTGAGGAACACTGAAGCTTTCTTT. This codes for CASSDGRVRNTEAFF.

The chain links TRBV6-5 to TRBJ2-3; D is unresolved. CDR1 MNHEY and CDR2 SVGAGI come from the germline V gene. This CDR3 is built from 13 residues. Trimming stripped 2 bases from V and 3 bases from J, with 6 bases between. The CDR3 reads CASSYGFTDTQYF. Here the CDR3 DNA reads TGTGCCAGCAGTTACGGCTTTACAGATACGCAGTATTTT.

V usage is TRBV7-2 and J usage is TRBJ2-1, with D perhaps assigned TRBD1 or TRBD2 (5 bases each). Trimming removed 1 base at V and 9 bases at J, with 16 bases between. In germline, CDR1 is SGHTA, CDR2 FQGNSA. This CDR3 has 15 residues. The chain's CDR3 is CASSLGGYQGTEQFF. CDR3 in DNA: TGTGCCAGCAGCTTAGGGGGGTATCAGGGTACTGAGCAGTTCTTC.

The chain joins TRBV6-5 to TRBJ1-6; no firm D call. The germline V gene has CDR1 MNHEY and CDR2 SVGAGI. The CDR3 loop spans 15 amino acids. Trimming removed 2 bases at V and 10 bases at J, with 15 bases between. In DNA, the CDR3 is TGTGCCAGCAGTTACGGGATGGCAGTAGGATCACCCCTCCACTTT. This codes for CASSYGMAVGSPLHF.

J is TRBJ2-7 and V is TRBV27, with TRBD1 identical over 10 bases. The ends lost 4 bases at V and 2 bases at J; junction bases unmatched: 8. The CDR3 spans 16 residues. Looked up from germline, CDR1 is MNHEY and CDR2 is SMNVEV (reference sequence). The CDR3, as DNA: TGTGCCAGCAGTTACCTGGGACAGGGGAAGGCCTACGAGCAGTACTTC. Protein sequence: CASSYLGQGKAYEQYF.

This rearrangement joins TRBV15 to TRBJ2-4; no clear D. The V gene's germline CDR1 is LNHNV and CDR2 YYDKDF (reference sequence). Deletions cut 7 bases from V and 6 bases from J, with 13 bases between. The CDR3 contains 13 residues. In nucleotides, the CDR3 is TGTGCCACCACTCTCAGCCCTTCAAACATTCAGTACTTC. Translating it yields CATTLSPSNIQYF.

The chain couples TRBV6-5 to TRBJ2-7; TRBD2 matches at 11 bases. Trimming at V came to 1 base and at J to 6 bases, leaving 5 bases not matched to a gene. Germline V gene data show CDR1 as MNHEY and CDR2 as SVGAGI. CDR3 length: 15 residues. CDR3 loop: CASSYLAGGPGEQYF. The CDR3 DNA follows: TGTGCCAGCAGTTACTTAGCGGGAGGGCCGGGCGAGCAGTACTTC.

This clone was seen more than once but under ten times. The rearrangement uses TRBV5-1 and TRBJ2-7; 9 bases line up with TRBD2. Germline V CDR1 and CDR2: SGHRS, YFSETQ. V gave up 1 base and J gave up 5 bases; unmatched junction bases: 4. The CDR3 consists of 14 residues. CDR3 amino acids: CASSLSREGDEQYF. CDR3 DNA: TGCGCCAGCAGCTTGTCGCGGGAGGGTGACGAGCAGTACTTC.

This rearrangement joins TRBV5-4 to TRBJ1-1; D is undetermined. The germline V and J ends were trimmed by 3 bases and 7 bases, with 10 bases remaining between them. The length of the CDR3 is 12 residues. CDR1 and CDR2 (germline): SGHNT, YYREEE (reference sequence). The CDR3 coding sequence is TGTGCCAGCAGCTCGCCTTCCAATGAAGCTTTCTTT. It yields the protein CASSSPSNEAFF.

The chain joins TRBV14 to TRBJ2-1; 10 positions match TRBD2. After removal of 2 bases from V and 1 base from J, the junction contained 8 bases not matched to a gene. There are 18 residues in the CDR3. CDR1 and CDR2 from the germline V gene are SGHDN and FVKESK. The CDR3 sequence is CASSQSASGRWSYNEQFF. The CDR3, as DNA: TGTGCCAGCAGCCAATCGGCTAGCGGGAGATGGTCCTACAATGAGCAGTTCTTC.

This chain joins TRBV19 and TRBJ1-5; 8 nucleotides match TRBD1. CDR1 and CDR2 (germline): LNHDA, SQIVND (reference sequence). This CDR3 has 14 residues. The junction had 15 bases not matched to a gene; V was cut back by 10 bases and J by 10 bases. Here the CDR3 DNA reads TGTGCCACAAAGACAGGGGCCGCCGTGAGTCCCCAGCATTTT. It encodes CATKTGAAVSPQHF.

This clone was seen only a few times. The rearrangement uses TRBV30 and TRBJ2-7, with 10 positions matching TRBD2. This CDR3 has 17 residues. Germline V CDR1 and CDR2: GTSNPN, SVGIG (reference sequence). J lost 2 bases, V lost 2 bases, and 12 bases had no gene match. The CDR3 DNA sequence: TGTGCCTGGAGTTCCCCCCGGGTAGCGGGAGGTCCCTACGAGCAGTACTTC. It encodes CAWSSPRVAGGPYEQYF.

The chain joins TRBV30 to TRBJ2-7; D assignment may be TRBD1 or TRBD2 (6 bases each). V gave up 0 bases and J gave up 3 bases, with 12 bases separating them. The CDR3 length is 14 residues. Germline lookup yields CDR1 GTSNPN and CDR2 SVGIG (reference sequence). CDR3: CAWSVGGRGYEQYF. CDR3 in DNA: TGTGCCTGGAGTGTCGGGGGCAGGGGCTACGAGCAGTACTTC.